Listed below are T cell receptor beta chains from one sample, sequenced in a study of blood T cell repertoires in COVID-19. The table came from immunoSEQ multiplex PCR; TCRdb's copy has only in-frame clones and leaves some out. The table lists over 200,000 clones, 88% of them singletons, with 4% in the top ten. Sample: peripheral blood. Every receptor here comes from a man aged 55 to 69 who had recovered from COVID-19. Each CDR3 is given with its conserved first and last residue. A D gene is named only where the DNA matches it firmly. Size is stated for part of the rows, as once, few or many counts, or as a class when the clone is expanded.

TGCGCCAGCAGCTCCCCTCTAGCGGGGGGGAGGCAAGAGACCCAGTACTTC | CASSSPLAGGRQETQYF | TRBD2 | TRBV5-1 | - | TRBJ2-5 | 17
TGTGCCAGTAGTATAGGGCAGGGGAACAATCAGCCCCAGCATTTT | CASSIGQGNNQPQHF | - | TRBV19 | once | TRBJ1-5 | 15
TGTGCCAGCTCACCTGAGTGGGGAAACACCATATATTTT | CASSPEWGNTIYF | - | TRBV18 | - | TRBJ1-3 | 13
TGTGCCAGCGGCCTTAGGGGGGGTTACAATCAGCCCCAGCATTTT | CASGLRGGYNQPQHF | - | TRBV5-6 | - | TRBJ1-5 | 15
TGCGCCAGCGGCCAGAACAGCTACAATGAGCAGTTCTTC | CASGQNSYNEQFF | - | TRBV5-1 | - | TRBJ2-1 | 13
TGTGCCAGCTCACCCTCCTCCGGGGAGCTGTTTTTT | CASSPSSGELFF | - | TRBV18 | once | TRBJ2-2 | 12
TGTGCCTGGAGCGGGGGGGCCGACAATGAGCAGTTCTTC | CAWSGGADNEQFF | TRBD2 | TRBV30 | once | TRBJ2-1 | 13
TGTGCCAGTACCTCGGGGGACAGGTTTAATGAAAAACTGTTTTTT | CASTSGDRFNEKLFF | TRBD1 | TRBV19 | - | TRBJ1-4 | 15
TGTGCCATCAGTGATGGACAGGGGGTCAACTATGGCTACACCTTC | CAISDGQGVNYGYTF | TRBD1 | TRBV10-3 | once | TRBJ1-2 | 15
TGCGCCACCAGGGGGCCCTTCACAGATACGCAGTATTTT | CATRGPFTDTQYF | TRBD1 | TRBV23-1 | - | TRBJ2-3 | 13
TGTGCCACCAGCAGAGATCGGGCGGGGGGTCGTTACGAGCAGTACTTC | CATSRDRAGGRYEQYF | TRBD2 | TRBV15 | once | TRBJ2-7 | 16
TGTGCCAGCAGCGGGCAAGGACTAGCGGGGAAGGAGACCCAGTACTTC | CASSGQGLAGKETQYF | TRBD2 | TRBV5-4 | few | TRBJ2-5 | 16
TGCGCCAGCAGCTTGCAGGGCGCAGGGTCAAGGACAGATACGCAGTATTTT | CASSLQGAGSRTDTQYF | - | TRBV5-1 | - | TRBJ2-3 | 17
TGTGCCAGTAGGGATCCCCGGGGATCAACTAATGAAAAACTGTTTTTT | CASRDPRGSTNEKLFF | - | TRBV19 | - | TRBJ1-4 | 16
TGTGCCAGCAGCTTAGCTGGACAGGGGACCGGGGAGCTGTTTTTT | CASSLAGQGTGELFF | TRBD1 | TRBV7-2 | - | TRBJ2-2 | 15
TGCGCCAGCAGCTTGGCCCGGGGGGCAGTGAACACTGAAGCTTTCTTT | CASSLARGAVNTEAFF | - | TRBV5-1 | - | TRBJ1-1 | 16
TGTGCCAGCAGCCGAAGGGAGAGGGATACGCAGTATTTT | CASSRRERDTQYF | - | TRBV6-5 | once | TRBJ2-3 | 13
TGTGCCACCAGTGACCCCTCGGCAGGGTCTACGCAAAACATTCAGTACTTC | CATSDPSAGSTQNIQYF | - | TRBV24-1 | - | TRBJ2-4 | 17
TGTGCCAGCAGTCCGGGACAGGTCTTCACTGAAGCTTTCTTT | CASSPGQVFTEAFF | TRBD1 | TRBV6-2/TRBV6-3 | - | TRBJ1-1 | 14
TGTGCCAGTCAGAGGGCAGGGGCATACGAGCAGTACTTC | CASQRAGAYEQYF | - | TRBV6-5 | - | TRBJ2-7 | 13
TGTGCCAGCAGCCGAGGGGGGGCAGGCGTGAGCACAGATACGCAGTATTTT | CASSRGGAGVSTDTQYF | - | TRBV7-9 | once | TRBJ2-3 | 17
TGTGCCAGCAGTTTACGCGGCGATCAGCCCCAGCATTTT | CASSLRGDQPQHF | - | TRBV12-3/TRBV12-4 | - | TRBJ1-5 | 13
TGTGCCAGCAGCTCGGGACTAGCGGGGGGCTACTACGAGCAGTACTTC | CASSSGLAGGYYEQYF | TRBD2 | TRBV5-4 | - | TRBJ2-7 | 16
TGTGCCAGCACCCCCCTTCTGAACACCGGGGAGCTGTTTTTT | CASTPLLNTGELFF | - | TRBV2 | once | TRBJ2-2 | 14
TGTGCCAGCTCACCCGTAGGGATGAGACAGGGGCACTACGAGCAGTACTTC | CASSPVGMRQGHYEQYF | TRBD1 | TRBV18 | - | TRBJ2-7 | 17
TGTGCCTGGAACGGGAGGGGGACTTCTAATGAAAAACTGTTTTTT | CAWNGRGTSNEKLFF | - | TRBV30 | - | TRBJ1-4 | 15
TGTGCCAGCAGCATCCGGACAGGAGCTAACTATGGCTACACCTTC | CASSIRTGANYGYTF | TRBD1 | TRBV7-6 | - | TRBJ1-2 | 15
TGCGCCAGCAGCTTGGGCTGGGGCCTAGTCCTCACAGATACGCAGTATTTT | CASSLGWGLVLTDTQYF | - | TRBV5-1 | once | TRBJ2-3 | 17
TGTGCCAGCAGTGACACGACAGTGATCTACAATGAGCAGTTCTTC | CASSDTTVIYNEQFF | - | TRBV25-1 | - | TRBJ2-1 | 15